The TCR beta chain described here comes from a study of T cell changes during pregnancy in multiple sclerosis. Looked up from germline, CDR1 is SGHRS and CDR2 is YFSETQ. V was pared by 6 bases and J by 4 bases, with 11 bases of the junction left unmatched. This CDR3 has 15 amino acids. Sequencing was performed with immunoSEQ multiplex PCR; in TCRdb, only in-frame clones are kept and a portion is missing. This sample has about 40,000 clones, with around 92% found just once. This chain uses TRBV5-1 with TRBJ2-3, with 7 bases aligning to TRBD2. Sequences were derived from CD4+ T cells from peripheral blood mononuclear cells, sampled after pregnancy. This TCR derives from a female donor with multiple sclerosis, enrolled in a pregnancy study. The CDR3 DNA reads TGCGCCAGCACCCCGAGGGCGGGGGTGGCAGATACGCAGTATTTT. Its protein is CASTPRAGVADTQYF.